This T cell receptor (beta chain) was recorded in a study of shared clonotypes between healthy human individuals. Study-wide context: CD4 naive and CD4 memory each took three plates per donor, while CD8 naive took two and CD8 memory one.

Study results and limitations: Rarefaction showed sorted-subset sequencing was incomplete despite large depth. There were few donors, and this limited the genetic and exposure-history diversity represented. Apart from blood, nothing was sampled; tissue repertoires likely differ.

Profiling relied on immunoSEQ multiplex PCR, and the TCRdb table lists in-frame clones only, not all of them. Of about 1 million clones listed, about 74% are singletons. The CDR3 loop spans 15 amino acids. The germline V and J ends were trimmed by 2 bases and 4 bases, with 14 bases remaining between them. Germline loops: CDR1 SGHDN, CDR2 FVKESK. This clone showed up just once. The antigen is not known. This sequence joins TRBV14 and TRBJ1-2; D is ambiguous. Sample: memory CD4+ T cells sorted from blood. Subset indicated: CD45RA-negative fraction. This clonotype was obtained from a man younger than 35 in good health. CDR3 loop: CASSQRQLGLYGYTF. The CDR3, as DNA: TGTGCCAGCAGCCAACGCCAATTGGGCCTCTATGGCTACACCTTC. The variable domain in full, with the rest retrieved from reference TRBV14 and TRBJ1-2, is EAGVTQFPSHSVIEKGQTVTLRCDPISGHDNLYWYRRVMGKEIKFLLHFVKESKQDESGMPNNRFLAERTGGTYSTLKVQPAELEDSGVYFCASSQRQLGLYGYTFGSGTRLTVV.